The present T cell receptor beta chain was sequenced within a study of cytomegalovirus exposure and HLA in healthy donors. V trimming: 9 bases; J trimming: 8 bases; junction bases outside the gene matches: 11. The CDR3 length is 14 residues. The germline V gene encodes CDR1 ENHRY and CDR2 SYGVKD. Primers for the PCR totalled 60 Vbeta and 13 Jbeta. Study processing details: Roughly 10 million shared chains were among around 80 million unique TCR beta chains counted in a later analysis. The protocol was immunoSEQ multiplex PCR, while the TCRdb copy is restricted to in-frame clones and leaves out a portion. The V and J calls and clone size are taken from that table; D and trimming were inferred from the DNA. The table has 150,000 to 200,000 clones, approximately 80% seen once; the top ten hold about 1.5%. Study-level findings and limits: Exclusion applied to some V segments, including TRBV6-2 and TRBV6-3, as they were indistinguishable. Sequencing likely produced, as an artifact, a cluster of highly shared sequence variants.

This clone occurred a few times. Its target is not known. This sequence was found in a woman between 18 and 30 years old in good health and CMV-seronegative. This rearrangement joins TRBV10-3 to TRBJ2-1; the match to TRBD2 covers 9 bases. Sample: PBMCs. CDR3 in amino acids: CAISVAGEEDEQFF. CDR3 sequence (DNA): TGTGCCATTTCAGTAGCGGGAGAAGAAGATGAGCAGTTCTTC.